These 3 T cell receptor beta chains originate from one sample sequenced in a study of shared clonotypes between healthy human individuals (dated by TCRdb to 2018 to 2020). Library construction relied on the immunoSEQ multiplex PCR assay. The table was pulled from immuneACCESS by TCRdb, which kept in-frame rearrangements only. Such tables lose some clones; where checked, under half of the loss comes from unresolved V genes, and the rest has no known cause. In all, the sample holds about 380,000 clones, and about 96% of those were seen once. Clones ranked in the top ten supply about 0.34% of the sample. The sequenced sample was memory CD8+ T cells sorted from blood. Reading the label with the study, this specimen's cell subset or site is: CD45RO+ cells pooled with CCR7-negative TemRA cells. The receptors come from a young man in good health.

This chain uses TRBV4-1 with TRBJ2-2; no firm D call. CDR1 MGHRA and CDR2 YSYEKL come from the germline V gene. With 1 base removed from V and 0 bases from J, the gap between germline ends came to 9 bases. This CDR3 spans 16 amino acids. The CDR3 nucleotides are TGCGCCAGCAGCCAAGGTCCCCGAACGAACACCGGGGAGCTGTTTTTT. It is translated as CASSQGPRTNTGELFF.

The V gene is TRBV4-1, the J gene TRBJ1-3, with D unresolved. Germline V lookup: CDR1 MGHRA, CDR2 YSYEKL. The V and J ends lost 4 bases and 3 bases respectively, with 10 bases between them. The CDR3 is 14 amino acids. CDR3 bases: TGCGCCAGCAGCCCCTCTTTTCTTGGAAACACCATATATTTT. It is translated as CASSPSFLGNTIYF.

The chain uses TRBV15 and TRBJ2-5; 7 nucleotides align to TRBD2. The CDR3 runs to 15 residues. Trimming removed 2 bases from V and 0 bases from J; junction bases left unmatched: 3. Per the germline V gene, CDR1 is LNHNV and CDR2 is YYDKDF (reference sequence). The CDR3 DNA reads TGTGCCACCAGCAGATCTCTAGCGGACCAAGAGACCCAGTACTTC. Its protein product is CATSRSLADQETQYF. The full variable domain, in which reference TRBV15 and TRBJ2-5 provide the parts outside the CDR3, is DAMVIQNPRYQVTQFGKPVTLSCSQTLNHNVMYWYQQKSSQAPKLLFHYYDKDFNNEADTPDNFQSRRPNTSFCFLDIRSPGLGDTAMYLCATSRSLADQETQYFGPGTRLLVL.